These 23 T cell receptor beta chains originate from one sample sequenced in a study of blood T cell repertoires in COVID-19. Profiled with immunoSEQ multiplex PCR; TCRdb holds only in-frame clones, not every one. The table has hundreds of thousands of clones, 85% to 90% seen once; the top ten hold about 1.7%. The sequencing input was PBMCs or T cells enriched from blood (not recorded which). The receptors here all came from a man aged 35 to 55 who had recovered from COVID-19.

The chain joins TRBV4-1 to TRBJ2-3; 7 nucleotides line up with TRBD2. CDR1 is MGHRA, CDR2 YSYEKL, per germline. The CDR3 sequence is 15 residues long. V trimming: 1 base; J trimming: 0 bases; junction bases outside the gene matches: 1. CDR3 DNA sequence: TGCGCCAGCAGCCAAGCAGCGGGAAGCACAGATACGCAGTATTTT. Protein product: CASSQAAGSTDTQYF.

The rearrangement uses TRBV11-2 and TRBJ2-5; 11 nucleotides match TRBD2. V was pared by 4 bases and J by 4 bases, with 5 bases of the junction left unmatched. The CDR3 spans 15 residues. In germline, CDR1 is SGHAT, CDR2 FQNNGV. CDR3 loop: CASSSTGLAGETQYF. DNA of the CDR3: TGTGCCAGCAGCTCTACAGGACTAGCGGGAGAGACCCAGTACTTC.

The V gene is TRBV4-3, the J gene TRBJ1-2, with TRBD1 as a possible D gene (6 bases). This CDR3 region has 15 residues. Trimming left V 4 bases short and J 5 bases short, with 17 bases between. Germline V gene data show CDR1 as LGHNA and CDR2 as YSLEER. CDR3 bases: TGCGCCAGCAGCCCGGGGTGGGGGGGCGATTATGGCTACACCTTC. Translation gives CASSPGWGGDYGYTF.

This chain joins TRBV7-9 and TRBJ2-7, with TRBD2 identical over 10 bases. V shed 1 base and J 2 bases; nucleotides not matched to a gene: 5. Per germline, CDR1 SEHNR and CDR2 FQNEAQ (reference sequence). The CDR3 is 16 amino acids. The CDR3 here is CASSLEITSGTYEQYF. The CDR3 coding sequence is TGTGCCAGCAGCTTAGAGATTACTAGCGGGACCTACGAGCAGTACTTC.

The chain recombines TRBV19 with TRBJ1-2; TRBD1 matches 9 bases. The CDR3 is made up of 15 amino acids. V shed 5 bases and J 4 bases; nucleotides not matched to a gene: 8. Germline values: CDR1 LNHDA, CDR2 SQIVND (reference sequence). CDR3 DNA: TGTGCCAGTAGTTACGGGACAGGGAGCGGCTATGGCTACACCTTC. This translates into CASSYGTGSGYGYTF.

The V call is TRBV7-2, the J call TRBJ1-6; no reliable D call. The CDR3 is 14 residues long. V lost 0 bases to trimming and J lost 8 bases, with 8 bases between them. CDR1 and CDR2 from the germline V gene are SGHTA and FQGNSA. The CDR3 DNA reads TGTGCCAGCAGCTTAGCCGGTTATTATTCACCCCTCCACTTT. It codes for CASSLAGYYSPLHF.

This CDR3 is CASRQGVSGANVLTF. As DNA, the CDR3 is TGCGCCAGCAGACAGGGGGTCTCTGGGGCCAACGTCCTGACTTTC. J is TRBJ2-6 and V is TRBV5-1; 8 bases align to TRBD1. Germline lookup yields CDR1 SGHRS and CDR2 YFSETQ. This CDR3 spans 15 amino acids. J gave up 0 bases and V 5 bases, and 1 base lay outside the gene matches.

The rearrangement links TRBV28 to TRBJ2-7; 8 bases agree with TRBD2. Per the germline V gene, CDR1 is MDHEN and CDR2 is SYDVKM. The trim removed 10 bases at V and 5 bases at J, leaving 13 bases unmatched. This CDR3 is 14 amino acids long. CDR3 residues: CAIDSGTASNEQYF. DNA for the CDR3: TGTGCCATCGATAGCGGGACGGCATCTAACGAGCAGTACTTC.

This CDR3 reads CASSLVPQGATNEKLFF. DNA of the CDR3: TGTGCCAGCAGCTTAGTCCCCCAAGGGGCAACTAATGAAAAACTGTTTTTT. The chain combines TRBV7-2 with TRBJ1-4; TRBD1 is a possible D gene (5 bases). The germline V gene encodes CDR1 SGHTA and CDR2 FQGNSA. Deletions cut 1 base from V and 0 bases from J, with 12 bases between. This CDR3 spans 17 amino acids.

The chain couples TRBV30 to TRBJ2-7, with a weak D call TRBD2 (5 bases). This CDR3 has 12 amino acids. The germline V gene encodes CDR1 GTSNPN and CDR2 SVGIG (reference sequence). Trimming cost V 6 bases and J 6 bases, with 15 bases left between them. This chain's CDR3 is CACHGDLREQYF. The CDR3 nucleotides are TGTGCCTGCCACGGGGATTTACGCGAGCAGTACTTC.

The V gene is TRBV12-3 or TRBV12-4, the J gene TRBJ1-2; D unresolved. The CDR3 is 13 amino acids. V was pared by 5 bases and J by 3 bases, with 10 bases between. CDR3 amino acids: CASSTTGDYGYTF. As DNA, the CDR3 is TGTGCCAGCAGTACAACCGGGGACTATGGCTACACCTTC.

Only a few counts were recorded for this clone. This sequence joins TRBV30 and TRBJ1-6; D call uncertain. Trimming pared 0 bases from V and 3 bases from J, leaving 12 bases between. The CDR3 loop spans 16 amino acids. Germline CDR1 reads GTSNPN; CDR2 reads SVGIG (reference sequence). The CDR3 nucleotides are TGTGCCTGGAGTGTACGTGAGGGATACTATAATTCACCCCTCCACTTT. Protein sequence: CAWSVREGYYNSPLHF.

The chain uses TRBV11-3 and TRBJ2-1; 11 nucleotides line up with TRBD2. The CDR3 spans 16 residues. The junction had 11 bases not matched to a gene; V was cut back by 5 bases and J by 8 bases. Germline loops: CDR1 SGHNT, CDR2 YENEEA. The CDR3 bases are TGTGCCAGCAGCCCCTCCCCGCTAGCGGGGGGCCATGAGCAGTTCTTC. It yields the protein CASSPSPLAGGHEQFF.

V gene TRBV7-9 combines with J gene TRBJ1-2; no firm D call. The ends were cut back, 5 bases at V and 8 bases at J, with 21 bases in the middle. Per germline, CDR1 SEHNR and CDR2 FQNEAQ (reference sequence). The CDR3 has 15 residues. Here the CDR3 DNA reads TGTGCCAGCAGCCAACACCAATCCCCTCTGCGGGGCTACACCTTC. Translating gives CASSQHQSPLRGYTF. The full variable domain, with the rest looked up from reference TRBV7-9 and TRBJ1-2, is DTGVSQNPRHKITKRGQNVTFRCDPISEHNRLYWYRQTLGQGPEFLTYFQNEAQLEKSRLLSDRFSAERPKGSFSTLEIQRTEQGDSAMYLCASSQHQSPLRGYTFGSGTRLTVV.

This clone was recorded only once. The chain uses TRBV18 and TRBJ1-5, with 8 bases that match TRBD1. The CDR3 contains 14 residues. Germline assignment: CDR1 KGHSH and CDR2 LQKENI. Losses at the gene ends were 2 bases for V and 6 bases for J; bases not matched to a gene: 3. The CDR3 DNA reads TGTGCCAGCTCACCATACAGGGGGGGTCAGCCCCAGCATTTT. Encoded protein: CASSPYRGGQPQHF.

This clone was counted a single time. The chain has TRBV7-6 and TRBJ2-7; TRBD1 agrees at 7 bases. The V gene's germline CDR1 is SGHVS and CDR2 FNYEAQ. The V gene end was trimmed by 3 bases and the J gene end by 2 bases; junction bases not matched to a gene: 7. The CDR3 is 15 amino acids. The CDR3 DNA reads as TGTGCCAGCAGCTTGGGACAGAACCTTCCCTACGAGCAGTACTTC. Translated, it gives CASSLGQNLPYEQYF.

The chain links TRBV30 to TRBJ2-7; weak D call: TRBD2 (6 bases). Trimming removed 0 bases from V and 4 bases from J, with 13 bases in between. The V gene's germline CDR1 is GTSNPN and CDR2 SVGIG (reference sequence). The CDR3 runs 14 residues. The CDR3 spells CAWSVPGRRYEQYF. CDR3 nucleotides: TGTGCCTGGAGTGTACCAGGGAGGAGGTACGAGCAGTACTTC.

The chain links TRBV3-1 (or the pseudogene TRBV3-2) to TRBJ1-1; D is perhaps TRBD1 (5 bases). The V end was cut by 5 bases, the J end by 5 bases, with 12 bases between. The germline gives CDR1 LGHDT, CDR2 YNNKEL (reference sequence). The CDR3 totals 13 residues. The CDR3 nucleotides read TGTGCCAGCAGCGGTGGGGGGAGAACTGAAGCTTTCTTT. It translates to CASSGGGRTEAFF.

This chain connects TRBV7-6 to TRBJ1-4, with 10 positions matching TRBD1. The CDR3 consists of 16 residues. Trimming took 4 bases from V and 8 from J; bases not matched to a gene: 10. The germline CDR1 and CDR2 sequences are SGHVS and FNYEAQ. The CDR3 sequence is CASSSWTGGREEKLFF. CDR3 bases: TGTGCCAGCAGCTCATGGACAGGGGGACGGGAGGAAAAACTGTTTTTT.

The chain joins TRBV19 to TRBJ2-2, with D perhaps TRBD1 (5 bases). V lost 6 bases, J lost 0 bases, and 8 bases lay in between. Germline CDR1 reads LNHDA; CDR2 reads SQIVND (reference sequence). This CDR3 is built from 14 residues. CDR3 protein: CASSWGANTGELFF. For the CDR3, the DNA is TGTGCCAGTAGCTGGGGCGCGAACACCGGGGAGCTGTTTTTT.

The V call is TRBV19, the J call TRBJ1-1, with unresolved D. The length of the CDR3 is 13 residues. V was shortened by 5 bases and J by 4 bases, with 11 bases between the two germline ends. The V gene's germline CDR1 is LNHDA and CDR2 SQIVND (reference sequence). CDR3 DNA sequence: TGTGCCAGTAGTCCCCTAACGGGCACTGAAGCTTTCTTT. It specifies CASSPLTGTEAFF.

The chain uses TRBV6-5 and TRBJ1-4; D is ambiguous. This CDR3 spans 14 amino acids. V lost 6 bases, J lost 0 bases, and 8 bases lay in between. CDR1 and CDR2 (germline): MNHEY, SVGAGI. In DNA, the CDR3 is TGTGCCAGCAGCCGTCAGGCAACTAATGAAAAACTGTTTTTT. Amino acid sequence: CASSRQATNEKLFF.

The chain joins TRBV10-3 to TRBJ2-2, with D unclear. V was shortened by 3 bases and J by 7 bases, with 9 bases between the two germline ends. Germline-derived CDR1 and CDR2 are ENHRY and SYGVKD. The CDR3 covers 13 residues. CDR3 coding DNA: TGTGCCATCAGTGAAATCGGCGGCGGGGAGCTGTTTTTT. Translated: CAISEIGGGELFF.